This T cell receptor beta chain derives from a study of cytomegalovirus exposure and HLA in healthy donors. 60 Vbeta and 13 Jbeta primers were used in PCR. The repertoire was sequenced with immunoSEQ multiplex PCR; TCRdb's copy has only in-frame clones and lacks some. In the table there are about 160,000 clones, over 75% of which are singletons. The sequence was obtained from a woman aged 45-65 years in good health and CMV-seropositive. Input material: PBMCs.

DNA for the CDR3: TGTGCCAGCTCACGGCGGGGCGGCTCCTACAATGAGCAGTTCTTC. It is translated as CASSRRGGSYNEQFF. The chain is built from TRBV18 and TRBJ2-1; a possible D gene is TRBD2 (6 bases). This CDR3 contains 15 residues. From germline, CDR1 is KGHSH and CDR2 LQKENI. V dropped 4 bases and J dropped 0 bases, with 10 bases sitting between them.